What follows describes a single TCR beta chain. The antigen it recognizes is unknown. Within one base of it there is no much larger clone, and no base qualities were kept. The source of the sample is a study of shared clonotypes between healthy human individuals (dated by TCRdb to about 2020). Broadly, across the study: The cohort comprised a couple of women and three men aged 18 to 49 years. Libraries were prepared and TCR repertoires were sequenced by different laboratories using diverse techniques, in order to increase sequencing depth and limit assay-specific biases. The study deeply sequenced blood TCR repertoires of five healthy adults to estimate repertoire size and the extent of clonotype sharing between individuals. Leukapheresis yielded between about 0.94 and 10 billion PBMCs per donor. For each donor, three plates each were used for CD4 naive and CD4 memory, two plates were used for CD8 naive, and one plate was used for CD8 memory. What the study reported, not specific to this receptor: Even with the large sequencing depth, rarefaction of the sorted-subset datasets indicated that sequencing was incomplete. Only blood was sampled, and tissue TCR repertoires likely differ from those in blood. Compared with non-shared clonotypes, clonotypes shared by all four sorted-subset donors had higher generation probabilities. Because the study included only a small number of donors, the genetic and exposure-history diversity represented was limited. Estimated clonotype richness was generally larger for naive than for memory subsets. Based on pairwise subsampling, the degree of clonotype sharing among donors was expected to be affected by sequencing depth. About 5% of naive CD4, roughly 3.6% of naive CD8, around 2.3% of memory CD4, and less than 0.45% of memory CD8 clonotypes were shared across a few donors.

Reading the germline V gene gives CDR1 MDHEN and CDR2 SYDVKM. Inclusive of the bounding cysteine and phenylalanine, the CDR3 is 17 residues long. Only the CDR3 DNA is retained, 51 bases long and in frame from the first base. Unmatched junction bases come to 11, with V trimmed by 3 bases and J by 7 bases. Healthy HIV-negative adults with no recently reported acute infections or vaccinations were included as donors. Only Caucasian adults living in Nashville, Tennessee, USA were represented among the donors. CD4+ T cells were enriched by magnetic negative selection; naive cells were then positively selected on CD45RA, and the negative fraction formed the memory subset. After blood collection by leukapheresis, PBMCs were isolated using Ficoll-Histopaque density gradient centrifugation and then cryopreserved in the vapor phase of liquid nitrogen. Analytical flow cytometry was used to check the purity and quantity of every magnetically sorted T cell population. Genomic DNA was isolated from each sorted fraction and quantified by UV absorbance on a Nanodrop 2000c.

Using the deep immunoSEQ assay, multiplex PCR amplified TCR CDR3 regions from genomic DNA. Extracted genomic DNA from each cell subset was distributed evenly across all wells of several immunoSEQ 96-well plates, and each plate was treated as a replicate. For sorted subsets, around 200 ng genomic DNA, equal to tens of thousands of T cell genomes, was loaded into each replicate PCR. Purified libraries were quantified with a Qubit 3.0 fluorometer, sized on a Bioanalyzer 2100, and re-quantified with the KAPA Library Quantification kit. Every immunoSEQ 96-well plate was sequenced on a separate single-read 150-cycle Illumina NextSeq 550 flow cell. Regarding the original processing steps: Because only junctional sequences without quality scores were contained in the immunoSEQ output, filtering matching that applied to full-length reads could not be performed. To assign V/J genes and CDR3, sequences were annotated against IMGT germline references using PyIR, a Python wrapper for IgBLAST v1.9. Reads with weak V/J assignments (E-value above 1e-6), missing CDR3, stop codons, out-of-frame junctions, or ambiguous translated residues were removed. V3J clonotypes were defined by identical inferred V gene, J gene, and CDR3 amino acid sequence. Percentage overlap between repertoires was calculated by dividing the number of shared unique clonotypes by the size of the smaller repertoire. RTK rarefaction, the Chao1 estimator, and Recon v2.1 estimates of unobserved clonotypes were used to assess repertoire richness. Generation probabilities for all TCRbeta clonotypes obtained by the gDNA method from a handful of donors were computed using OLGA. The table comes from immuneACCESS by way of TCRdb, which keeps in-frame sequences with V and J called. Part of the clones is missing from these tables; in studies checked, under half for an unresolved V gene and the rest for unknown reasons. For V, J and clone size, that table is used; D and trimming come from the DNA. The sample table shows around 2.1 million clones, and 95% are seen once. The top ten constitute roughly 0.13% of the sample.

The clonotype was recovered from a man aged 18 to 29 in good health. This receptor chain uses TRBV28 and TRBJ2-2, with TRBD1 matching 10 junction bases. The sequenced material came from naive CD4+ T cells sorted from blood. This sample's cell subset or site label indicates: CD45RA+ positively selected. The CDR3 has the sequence CASSLRQGAPRGGELFF. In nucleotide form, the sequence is TGTGCCAGCAGTTTGAGACAGGGGGCGCCTCGGGGCGGGGAGCTGTTTTTT.